This T cell receptor (beta chain) was captured in a study of T cell changes during pregnancy in multiple sclerosis. Sequencing used immunoSEQ multiplex PCR; TCRdb keeps in-frame clones, though not all of them. The table has 50,000 to 60,000 clones, 85% to 90% seen once; the top ten hold 0.5% to 0.75%. The CDR3 is made up of 19 amino acids. Germline CDR1 reads MGHRA; CDR2 reads YSYEKL. The ends lost 2 bases at V and 8 bases at J; junction bases unmatched: 13. The chain is built from TRBV4-1 and TRBJ2-1, with 15 bases matching TRBD2. The receptor was isolated from a female donor with multiple sclerosis, enrolled in a pregnancy study. The sequences come from CD4+ T cells from peripheral blood mononuclear cells, collected in the first trimester of pregnancy. In DNA, the CDR3 is TGCGCCAGCAGCCAACCGGGACTAGCGGGAGGTCCAACTTCGTATGAGCAGTTCTTC. Amino acid sequence: CASSQPGLAGGPTSYEQFF.